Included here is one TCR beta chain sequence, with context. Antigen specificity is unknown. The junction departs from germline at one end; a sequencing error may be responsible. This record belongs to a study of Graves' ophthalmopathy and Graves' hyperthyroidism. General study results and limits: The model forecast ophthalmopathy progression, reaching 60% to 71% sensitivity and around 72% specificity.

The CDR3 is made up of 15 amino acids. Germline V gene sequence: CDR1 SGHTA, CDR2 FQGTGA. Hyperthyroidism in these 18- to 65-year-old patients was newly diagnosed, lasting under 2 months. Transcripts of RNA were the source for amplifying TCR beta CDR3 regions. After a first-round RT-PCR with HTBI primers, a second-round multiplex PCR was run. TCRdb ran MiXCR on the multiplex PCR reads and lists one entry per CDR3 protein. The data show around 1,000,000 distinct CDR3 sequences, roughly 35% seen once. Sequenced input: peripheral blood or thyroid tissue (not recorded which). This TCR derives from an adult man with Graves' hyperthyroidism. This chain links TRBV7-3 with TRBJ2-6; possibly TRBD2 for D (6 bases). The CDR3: CASSLGGSEANVLTF. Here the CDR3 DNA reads TGTGCCAGCAGCCTAGGAGGGTCTGAGGCCAACGTCCTGACTTTC.